These 19 T cell receptor beta chains were all obtained from the same sample, sequenced in a study of T cell responses to AZD1222 COVID-19 vaccine. TCRdb's copy holds only in-frame clones and misses some; the assay was immunoSEQ multiplex PCR. The table lists 60,000 to 75,000 clones, approximately 90% of them singletons. The sample consisted of peripheral blood, taken on day 0 of AZD1222 vaccination. The receptors stem from an adult in good health.

This chain connects TRBV5-1 to TRBJ1-1, with D hard to call. Trimming pared 0 bases from V and 0 bases from J, leaving 9 bases between. The CDR3 has 15 residues. The germline CDR1 and CDR2 sequences are SGHRS and YFSETQ. The CDR3 sequence: CASSLEASLNTEAFF. The CDR3 DNA reads as TGCGCCAGCAGCTTGGAGGCGAGCCTGAACACTGAAGCTTTCTTT.

The chain carries TRBV7-7 and TRBJ2-2; D is perhaps TRBD2 (5 bases). Trimming removed 2 bases at V and 4 bases at J, with 11 bases between. This CDR3 has 15 residues. The germline CDR1 and CDR2 sequences are SSHAT and FNYEAQ (reference sequence). In DNA form, the CDR3 reads TGTGCCAGCAGCTTAAACACGGCGGGCACCGGGGAGCTGTTTTTT. The encoded protein is CASSLNTAGTGELFF.

The chain joins TRBV20-1 to TRBJ1-2; TRBD1 is a possible D gene (5 bases). Germline V lookup: CDR1 DFQATT, CDR2 SNEGSKA (reference sequence). V was shortened by 3 bases and J by 4 bases, with 12 bases between the two germline ends. The CDR3 is 13 residues long. The CDR3 nucleotides read TGCAGTGCTAGTTCCTCGGGGGGCTATGGCTACACCTTC. This codes for CSASSSGGYGYTF.

This chain uses TRBV6-5 with TRBJ1-3, with 7 positions matching TRBD1. The CDR3 totals 14 residues. Germline lookup yields CDR1 MNHEY and CDR2 SVGAGI. V dropped 6 bases and J dropped 5; count of bases not matched to a gene: 7. CDR3 protein: CASRWDSLRNTIYF. The CDR3, as DNA: TGTGCCAGCAGATGGGACAGCCTCCGAAACACCATATATTTT.

The gene calls are TRBV13 and TRBJ2-1; 8 positions agree with TRBD1. The V gene's germline CDR1 is PRHDT and CDR2 FYEKMQ (reference sequence). CDR3 size: 15 residues. V shed 0 bases and J 4 bases; nucleotides not matched to a gene: 2. DNA of the CDR3: TGTGCCAGCAGCTTAGGCAGGGGGCGTTACAATGAGCAGTTCTTC. Translated: CASSLGRGRYNEQFF.

A single count supports this clone. V usage is TRBV6-5 and J usage is TRBJ2-7; 7 positions agree with TRBD2. The germline CDR1 and CDR2 sequences are MNHEY and SVGAGI. Trimming took 6 bases from V and 5 from J; bases not matched to a gene: 4. The CDR3 sequence is 12 residues long. This CDR3 is CASRGGGDEQYF. In DNA form, the CDR3 reads TGTGCCAGCAGAGGCGGGGGTGACGAGCAGTACTTC.

The V gene is TRBV18, the J gene TRBJ1-6; 9 bases line up with TRBD1. The CDR3 has 15 amino acids. V lost 3 bases and J lost 7; bases outside the gene matches: 4. Germline-derived CDR1 and CDR2 are KGHSH and LQKENI. The CDR3 sequence: CASSPSDRGNSPLHF. The CDR3 DNA follows: TGTGCCAGCTCACCGTCGGACAGGGGAAATTCACCCCTCCACTTT.

This chain links TRBV6-5 with TRBJ2-5, with 7 positions matching TRBD1. Per the germline V gene, CDR1 is MNHEY and CDR2 is SVGAGI. The V and J ends lost 5 bases and 2 bases, in that order; junction bases with no gene match: 8. This CDR3 contains 15 residues. The CDR3 reads CASSNPGQPQETQYF. The CDR3 DNA follows: TGTGCCAGCAGTAACCCGGGACAGCCTCAAGAGACCCAGTACTTC.

The J gene is TRBJ2-5, the V gene TRBV7-2; no clear D gene. Germline V lookup: CDR1 SGHTA, CDR2 FQGNSA. The ends were cut back, 2 bases at V and 2 bases at J, with 6 bases in the middle. The CDR3 runs 13 residues. This chain's CDR3 is CASSLWQQETQYF. In nucleotides, the CDR3 is TGTGCCAGCAGCTTATGGCAGCAAGAGACCCAGTACTTC.

The rearrangement uses TRBV27 and TRBJ1-1, with D perhaps matching TRBD1 (5 bases). Trimming took off 7 bases at V and 1 base at J, with 13 bases between the two ends. The length of the CDR3 is 14 residues. Looked up from germline, CDR1 is MNHEY and CDR2 is SMNVEV (reference sequence). CDR3 coding DNA: TGTGCCAGCACCAAGGGGAGGGCGAACACTGAAGCTTTCTTT. Residues: CASTKGRANTEAFF.

The V and J genes are TRBV5-3 and TRBJ1-6, with 12 bases that match TRBD1. TRBV5-3 is marked as an open reading frame, function uncertain. CDR3 length equals 19 residues. Trimming at V came to 4 bases and at J to 9 bases, leaving 17 bases not matched to a gene. The CDR3 bases are TGTGCCAGAAGCCCTCCGGGACAGGGGGCGAATTTGGGGTTTTCACCCCTCCACTTT. The encoded protein is CARSPPGQGANLGFSPLHF.

V usage is TRBV2 and J usage is TRBJ1-5; tentatively, D is TRBD1 (5 bases). Looked up from germline, CDR1 is SNHLY and CDR2 is FYNNEI. CDR3 length: 13 amino acids. V was cut by 5 bases and J by 6 bases, with 11 bases left in between. Written as DNA, the CDR3 is TGTGCCAGCAGTTCCGGGGGTTCTCAGCCCCAGCATTTT. This sequence encodes CASSSGGSQPQHF.

The chain is built from TRBV19 and TRBJ2-1, with TRBD1 matching 8 bases. Germline V gene data show CDR1 as LNHDA and CDR2 as SQIVND (reference sequence). V was clipped by 5 bases and J by 5 bases; unmatched bases: 8. This CDR3 region has 15 residues. The CDR3 loop is CASSDRTGNNNEQFF. Written as DNA, the CDR3 is TGTGCCAGTAGTGACAGGACAGGGAATAACAATGAGCAGTTCTTC.

The V call is TRBV2, the J call TRBJ2-7, with 7 bases matching TRBD1. The CDR3 has 15 residues. Germline loops: CDR1 SNHLY, CDR2 FYNNEI. With 7 bases clipped from V and 2 bases from J, the junction kept 11 bases outside the gene matches. CDR3 amino acids: CASTRRDSSTYEQYF. The CDR3 region has the DNA TGTGCCAGCACCCGCCGGGACAGCAGCACCTACGAGCAGTACTTC.

The V gene is TRBV14, the J gene TRBJ1-5; D remains unclear. This CDR3 region has 14 residues. The V and J ends lost 4 bases and 4 bases respectively, with 11 bases between them. Germline CDR1 reads SGHDN; CDR2 reads FVKESK. The CDR3: CASSPIGQNQPQHF. The CDR3 DNA reads as TGTGCCAGCAGCCCCATCGGGCAGAATCAGCCCCAGCATTTT.

V gene TRBV6-5 combines with J gene TRBJ2-3; no firm D call. The CDR3 contains 15 residues. With 4 bases removed from V and 5 bases from J, the gap between germline ends came to 16 bases. Germline-derived CDR1 and CDR2 are MNHEY and SVGAGI. DNA of the CDR3: TGTGCCAGCAGTTCGCGGATAGGATTATTAGATACGCAGTATTTT. Translated: CASSSRIGLLDTQYF.

The rearrangement joins TRBV6-2 or TRBV6-3 to TRBJ2-5; D gene unclear. The CDR3 loop spans 16 amino acids. Per the germline V gene, CDR1 is MNHEY and CDR2 is SVGEGT. The V end lost 1 base, the J end lost 2 bases, and 14 bases lay between the germline ends. The CDR3 here is CASSYWGRLIQETQYF. Here the CDR3 DNA reads TGTGCCAGCAGTTACTGGGGTCGACTCATACAAGAGACCCAGTACTTC.

This chain connects TRBV9 to TRBJ1-1; D is uncertain. Germline CDR1 is SGDLS and CDR2 is YYNGEE. This CDR3 has 14 residues. V was pared by 0 bases and J by 3 bases, with 9 bases between. CDR3 nucleotides: TGTGCCAGCAGCGTAGGAGGGAGGGACACTGAAGCTTTCTTT. It yields the protein CASSVGGRDTEAFF.

This clone has a handful of counts. The rearrangement joins TRBV4-1 to TRBJ2-1; 8 bases line up with TRBD2. Germline trimming cut 0 bases from V and 10 bases from J; bases unmatched to any gene: 8. CDR3 size: 15 residues. The germline gives CDR1 MGHRA, CDR2 YSYEKL. This CDR3 is CASSQEISGAGEQFF. The CDR3 DNA is TGCGCCAGCAGCCAAGAAATTAGCGGGGCGGGGGAGCAGTTCTTC.